The clone carrying this T cell receptor beta chain was seen at least ten times. Antigen unknown. RNA served as the template for amplifying TCR beta CDR3 regions. First-round RT-PCR employed HTBI primers, with a second-round multiplex PCR after it. TCRdb re-called the multiplex PCR reads through MiXCR, storing one row per CDR3 protein. The table shows about 700,000 distinct CDR3 sequences, with roughly two fifths occurring only once. This entry comes from a study of Graves' ophthalmopathy and Graves' hyperthyroidism. V lost 4 bases and J lost 0, with 13 bases in between. Germline CDR1 LNHDA, CDR2 SQIVND (reference sequence). This CDR3 region has 16 residues. Study findings and constraints: Blood repertoires reportedly contained most expanded thyroid clonotypes above 0.001 frequency.

The gene calls are TRBV19 and TRBJ1-5; D is unclear. This sequence originates from an adult man with Graves' ophthalmopathy. Sequenced sample: peripheral blood. CDR3 sequence reads: CASSRRRGDSNQPQHF. The CDR3 coding sequence is TGTGCCAGTAGTAGGCGGCGTGGGGATAGCAATCAGCCCCAGCATTTT.